The 2 T cell receptor beta chains reported below all come from one sample, sequenced in a study of T cell changes during pregnancy in multiple sclerosis. Here immunoSEQ multiplex PCR was the method, and the copy in TCRdb shows in-frame clones only, minus some. The table lists about 130,000 clones, roughly 95% of them singletons. The material was peripheral blood, obtained after pregnancy. The receptors originated from a female donor with multiple sclerosis, enrolled in a pregnancy study.

The chain has TRBV27 and TRBJ2-1, with 8 bases aligning to TRBD2. Trimming took 5 bases from V and 3 from J; bases not matched to a gene: 15. Germline V lookup: CDR1 MNHEY, CDR2 SMNVEV (reference sequence). The CDR3 is 18 amino acids. The CDR3: CASSPRPPGLEIYNEQFF. The CDR3 DNA sequence: TGTGCCAGCAGTCCACGGCCCCCGGGACTAGAAATCTACAATGAGCAGTTCTTC.

The gene calls are TRBV2 and TRBJ2-2; D ambiguous. V gave up 7 bases and J gave up 0 bases, with 12 bases separating them. Per germline, CDR1 SNHLY and CDR2 FYNNEI. The CDR3 totals 15 residues. The CDR3 here is CASTLTITNTGELFF. The CDR3 DNA sequence: TGTGCCAGCACTCTAACTATCACGAACACCGGGGAGCTGTTTTTT.